Listed here are 26 T cell receptor beta chains from one sample, sequenced in a study of cytomegalovirus exposure and HLA in healthy donors. The PCR had 60 Vbeta and 13 Jbeta primers. TCRdb keeps only in-frame clones here, not all; method: immunoSEQ multiplex PCR. The sample's table shows under 70,000 clones. Sample: PBMCs. The receptors were sampled from a woman younger than 45 in good health and CMV-seropositive.

This sequence joins TRBV15 and TRBJ2-7; unclear D gene. This CDR3 is built from 14 residues. Trimming cost V 1 base and J 2 bases, with 9 bases left between them. Germline CDR1 and CDR2: LNHNV and YYDKDF (reference sequence). DNA of the CDR3: TGTGCCACCAGCAGAGGTGGAACAGCCTACGAGCAGTACTTC. It specifies CATSRGGTAYEQYF. Complete variable domain (other parts from reference TRBV15 and TRBJ2-7): DAMVIQNPRYQVTQFGKPVTLSCSQTLNHNVMYWYQQKSSQAPKLLFHYYDKDFNNEADTPDNFQSRRPNTSFCFLDIRSPGLGDTAMYLCATSRGGTAYEQYFGPGTRLTVT.

This chain joins TRBV18 and TRBJ1-4; 9 bases match TRBD1. This CDR3 has 16 amino acids. Germline V gene sequence: CDR1 KGHSH, CDR2 LQKENI. The junction had 10 bases not matched to a gene; V was cut back by 4 bases and J by 7 bases. The CDR3 loop reads CASSRTQTGGREKLFF. CDR3 nucleotides: TGTGCCAGCTCACGGACCCAGACAGGGGGTCGTGAAAAACTGTTTTTT.

The V call is TRBV25-1, the J call TRBJ2-2; 10 nucleotides match TRBD2. The CDR3 totals 16 residues. The germline gives CDR1 MGHDK, CDR2 SYGVNS. The ends lost 5 bases at V and 3 bases at J; junction bases unmatched: 6. CDR3 nucleotide sequence: TGTGCCAGCAGTTTTAGCGGGGGGTTGGACACCGGGGAGCTGTTTTTT. Residues: CASSFSGGLDTGELFF.

The chain has TRBV25-1 and TRBJ1-3; tentative D call: TRBD1 (5 bases). Per the germline V gene, CDR1 is MGHDK and CDR2 is SYGVNS. Between the trimmed V and J ends, which lost 5 bases and 7 bases, there was a span of 21 bases. This CDR3 contains 16 residues. CDR3 loop: CASSPPGRVSGNTIYF. The CDR3 DNA sequence: TGTGCCAGCAGTCCACCAGGCAGGGTTTCAGGGAACACCATATATTTT.

The chain links TRBV5-6 to TRBJ1-2; TRBD1 agrees at 11 bases. J was trimmed by 1 base and V by 3 bases; bases with no gene match: 8. This CDR3 is built from 17 residues. The germline V gene has CDR1 SGHDT and CDR2 YYEEEE. The CDR3 is CASSSGTGGLLNYGYTF. The CDR3 region has the DNA TGTGCCAGCAGCTCCGGGACAGGGGGTCTCCTTAACTATGGCTACACCTTC.

This rearrangement joins TRBV4-1 to TRBJ2-5; TRBD1 aligns across 9 bases. TRBJ2-7 explains the end of the DNA better; the J call may be wrong. The CDR3 is made up of 15 amino acids. Looked up from germline, CDR1 is MGHRA and CDR2 is YSYEKL. The CDR3 spells CASSQVGTGFYEQYF. The CDR3 coding sequence is TGCGCCAGCAGCCAAGTAGGGACAGGGTTCTACGAGCAGTACTTC.

This chain links TRBV6-5 with TRBJ2-7; TRBD1 is a possible D gene (5 bases). There are 14 residues in the CDR3. The V gene lost 6 bases and the J gene lost 2 bases, with 14 bases spanning the gap. Looked up from germline, CDR1 is MNHEY and CDR2 is SVGAGI. In DNA form, the CDR3 reads TGTGCCAGCAGCCCCCGAACAGGCGCCTACGAGCAGTACTTC. Residues: CASSPRTGAYEQYF.

The genes are TRBV5-1 and TRBJ2-7; 12 bases are shared with TRBD1. Per the germline V gene, CDR1 is SGHRS and CDR2 is YFSETQ. V lost 2 bases and J lost 4; bases outside the gene matches: 7. There are 16 residues in the CDR3. The CDR3 sequence is CASSFDRGQGAYEQYF. DNA of the CDR3: TGCGCCAGCAGCTTCGACCGGGGACAGGGGGCATACGAGCAGTACTTC.

This chain uses TRBV15 with TRBJ2-7; TRBD1 agrees at 10 bases. Trimming took 2 bases from V and 4 from J; bases not matched to a gene: 5. The CDR3 loop spans 15 amino acids. Germline V gene data show CDR1 as LNHNV and CDR2 as YYDKDF (reference sequence). The CDR3 DNA reads TGTGCCACCAGCAGACAAATGGGACAGGGGTACGAGCAGTACTTC. Translated, it gives CATSRQMGQGYEQYF.

The V call is TRBV28, the J call TRBJ2-7; possibly TRBD1 for D (6 bases). The CDR3 is 17 residues long. Germline CDR1 MDHEN, CDR2 SYDVKM. The ends were cut back, 2 bases at V and 3 bases at J, with 20 bases in the middle. CDR3 amino acids: CASSLRQAVFVFYEQYF. Written as DNA, the CDR3 is TGTGCCAGCAGTTTAAGACAGGCGGTATTCGTTTTCTACGAGCAGTACTTC. The whole variable domain, filled in from reference TRBV28 and TRBJ2-7, reads DVKVTQSSRYLVKRTGEKVFLECVQDMDHENMFWYRQDPGLGLRLIYFSYDVKMKEKGDIPEGYSVSREKKERFSLILESASTNQTSMYLCASSLRQAVFVFYEQYFGPGTRLTVT.

This chain connects TRBV7-9 to TRBJ2-1, with TRBD2 matching over 10 bases. V lost 4 bases and J lost 2; bases outside the gene matches: 11. Germline V gene data show CDR1 as SEHNR and CDR2 as FQNEAQ (reference sequence). The CDR3 runs to 18 residues. This CDR3 reads CASSSLGGSGRAYNEQFF. CDR3 in DNA: TGTGCCAGCAGCTCACTGGGGGGGAGCGGGAGGGCCTACAATGAGCAGTTCTTC.

This rearrangement joins TRBV29-1 to TRBJ2-6; tentative D call: TRBD1 (5 bases). Trimming cost V 4 bases and J 2 bases, with 15 bases left between them. Germline values: CDR1 SQVTM, CDR2 ANQGSEA. The CDR3 consists of 16 residues. The CDR3 DNA follows: TGCAGCGTTGTAGAGGCAGGGTTTACTGGGGCCAACGTCCTGACTTTC. Protein sequence: CSVVEAGFTGANVLTF.

The V call is TRBV9, the J call TRBJ2-7; TRBD2 aligns across 10 bases. The CDR3 consists of 16 residues. The germline CDR1 and CDR2 sequences are SGDLS and YYNGEE. The V segment lost 3 bases and the J segment 6 bases; nucleotides outside the gene matches: 12. CDR3: CASSADPTSGWSEQYF. CDR3 DNA sequence: TGTGCCAGCAGCGCCGACCCGACTAGCGGGTGGAGCGAGCAGTACTTC.

The gene calls are TRBV5-1 and TRBJ2-7, with 13 bases aligning to TRBD2. The CDR3 spans 16 residues. J lost 2 bases, V lost 2 bases, and 4 bases had no gene match. Germline values: CDR1 SGHRS, CDR2 YFSETQ. The CDR3 protein is CASSFGLAGVAYEQYF. CDR3 nucleotides: TGCGCCAGCAGCTTCGGACTAGCGGGAGTGGCCTACGAGCAGTACTTC.

V gene TRBV30 combines with J gene TRBJ1-6; no firm D call. CDR3 size: 14 residues. Germline V gene sequence: CDR1 GTSNPN, CDR2 SVGIG (reference sequence). V was pared by 0 bases and J by 9 bases, with 12 bases between. CDR3 in amino acids: CAWSVLGSGSPLHF. The CDR3 DNA follows: TGTGCCTGGAGTGTACTAGGGTCGGGTTCACCCCTCCACTTT.

The chain recombines TRBV18 with TRBJ2-7, with 8 bases matching TRBD2. CDR1 KGHSH and CDR2 LQKENI come from the germline V gene. The V and J ends lost 4 bases and 0 bases, in that order; junction bases with no gene match: 17. The CDR3 is 19 residues long. CDR3 nucleotide sequence: TGTGCCAGCTCACTTCGCTCTGTGGGCGGGAGGCCTAGCTCCTACGAGCAGTACTTC. Translated: CASSLRSVGGRPSSYEQYF.

The chain couples TRBV7-8 to TRBJ1-2, with a weak D call TRBD1 (6 bases). Germline CDR1 SGHVS, CDR2 FQNEAQ. The V gene lost 3 bases and the J gene lost 7 bases, with 21 bases spanning the gap. The CDR3 has 16 amino acids. Here the CDR3 reads CASSLSGTSRKAGYTF. In DNA, the CDR3 is TGTGCCAGCAGCTTGTCGGGGACATCCCGAAAAGCTGGCTACACCTTC. Variable domain in full (rest from reference TRBV7-8 and TRBJ1-2): GAGVSQSPRYKVAKRGQDVALRCDPISGHVSLFWYQQALGQGPEFLTYFQNEAQLDKSGLPSDRFFAERPEGSVSTLKIQRTQQEDSAVYLCASSLSGTSRKAGYTFGSGTRLTVV.

The chain uses TRBV6-1 and TRBJ1-5; possible D gene TRBD1, 5 bases. The CDR3 contains 13 residues. The germline V gene encodes CDR1 MNHNS and CDR2 SASEGT. With 2 bases removed from V and 4 bases from J, the gap between germline ends came to 6 bases. CDR3 in DNA: TGTGCCAGCAGTGAACGACAGAATCAGCCCCAGCATTTT. Its translation is CASSERQNQPQHF.

The V and J genes are TRBV30 and TRBJ2-7, with D unclear. Germline V gene data show CDR1 as GTSNPN and CDR2 as SVGIG (reference sequence). Trimming took off 3 bases at V and 7 bases at J, with 19 bases between the two ends. CDR3 length equals 14 residues. The CDR3 sequence: CAWSGGQPLGEQYF. The CDR3 DNA is TGTGCCTGGAGCGGTGGGCAGCCGCTTGGGGAGCAGTACTTC.

This chain links TRBV9 with TRBJ2-1; the D is unclear. CDR1 and CDR2 (germline): SGDLS, YYNGEE. Trimming stripped 0 bases from V and 6 bases from J, with 7 bases between. The CDR3 runs to 13 residues. CDR3 residues: CASSVGAPNEQFF. DNA for the CDR3: TGTGCCAGCAGCGTAGGGGCCCCCAATGAGCAGTTCTTC.

The rearrangement links TRBV6-5 to TRBJ1-2; the match to TRBD1 covers 9 bases. The V gene end was trimmed by 7 bases and the J gene end by 4 bases; junction bases not matched to a gene: 4. The CDR3 is made up of 13 amino acids. Germline V CDR1 and CDR2: MNHEY, SVGAGI. CDR3 DNA sequence: TGTGCCAGCACCGTGGACAGGGGCTATGGCTACACCTTC. It specifies CASTVDRGYGYTF.

This rearrangement joins TRBV6-5 to TRBJ1-2; unclear D gene. The V end was cut by 6 bases, the J end by 6 bases, with 17 bases between. Per germline, CDR1 MNHEY and CDR2 SVGAGI. CDR3 length: 14 amino acids. CDR3 DNA sequence: TGTGCCAGCAGGAACCGAGTTAGAGGGCATGGCTACACCTTC. The encoded protein is CASRNRVRGHGYTF.

This chain links TRBV5-1 with TRBJ1-2; D is possibly TRBD1 (5 bases). The CDR3 sequence is 15 residues long. V lost 3 bases to trimming and J lost 6 bases, with 18 bases between them. CDR1 is SGHRS, CDR2 YFSETQ, per germline. CDR3 sequence: CASSSWGEGFNGYTF. The CDR3 bases are TGCGCCAGCAGCTCCTGGGGCGAAGGGTTCAATGGCTACACCTTC.

The chain recombines TRBV19 with TRBJ1-5, with 9 nucleotides matching TRBD1. The CDR3 sequence is 15 residues long. V lost 2 bases and J lost 7; bases outside the gene matches: 6. Germline CDR1 and CDR2: LNHDA and SQIVND (reference sequence). CDR3 DNA sequence: TGTGCCAGTAGTATAACCGGGACAGGGACCCAGCCCCAGCATTTT. This encodes CASSITGTGTQPQHF.

The V gene is TRBV4-1, the J gene TRBJ1-4, with 7 nucleotides matching TRBD1. J lost 6 bases, V lost 0 bases, and 1 base had no gene match. This CDR3 contains 14 residues. Germline V CDR1 and CDR2: MGHRA, YSYEKL. CDR3 sequence reads: CASSQEGTDEKLFF. The CDR3 bases are TGCGCCAGCAGCCAAGAAGGGACAGATGAAAAACTGTTTTTT.

V gene TRBV25-1 combines with J gene TRBJ2-7, with TRBD1 as a possible D gene (7 bases). The ends were cut back, 1 base at V and 3 bases at J, with 13 bases in the middle. The length of the CDR3 is 15 residues. Germline assignment: CDR1 MGHDK and CDR2 SYGVNS. The CDR3 region has the DNA TGTGCCAGCAGTGAATCAGGGGGGAAGAACTACGAGCAGTACTTC. As protein: CASSESGGKNYEQYF.